The 23 T cell receptor beta chains given below trace back to one sample, sequenced in a study of T cells in women clearing cervical HPV infection. Libraries were prepared by immunoSEQ multiplex PCR; TCRdb keeps only in-frame clonotypes and omits some of them. The specimen's table records about 22,000 clones. The material sequenced was blood buffy coat. The receptors stem from a woman between 18 and 75 years old with a cervical HPV16 infection that either progressed to CIN3+ or cleared (not recorded which).

As to this clone: The CDR3 end lies 3 residues beyond the end of the read and is filled in from the germline J gene. This chain uses TRBV5-1 with TRBJ1-1, with 12 bases aligning to TRBD1. With V trimmed by 3 bases and J by 1 base, 10 bases remained unmatched. Germline CDR1 and CDR2: SGHRS and YFSETQ. The CDR3 runs 18 residues. CDR3 residues: CASSWTGTGGARNTEAFF. Partial CDR3 DNA: TGCGCCAGCAGCTGGACCGGGACAGGGGGCGCACGGAACACTGAA. The complete variable domain, with remaining parts taken from reference TRBV5-1 and TRBJ1-1, reads KAGVTQTPRYLIKTRGQQVTLSCSPISGHRSVSWYQQTPGQGLQFLFEYFSETQRNKGNFPGRFSGRQFSNSRSEMNVSTLELGDSALYLCASSWTGTGGARNTEAFFGQGTRLTVV.

A note on this clone: The sequenced fragment ends 3 residues before the CDR3 boundary, so the rest is inferred from the germline J gene. J is TRBJ1-1 and V is TRBV10-2, with 7 bases that match TRBD1. Germline lookup yields CDR1 WSHSY and CDR2 SAAADI. The CDR3 runs 14 residues. The V and J ends lost 6 bases and 7 bases, in that order; junction bases with no gene match: 11. CDR3 in amino acids: CASRDTTGSNEAFF. The CDR3 bases that were read are TGCGCCAGCAGGGATACGACAGGGTCGAATGAA.

As concerns this clone: The read falls 3 residues short of the CDR3 end, and the missing part is taken from the germline J gene. J is TRBJ1-2 and V is TRBV7-2; a weak D match, TRBD1 (6 bases). The CDR3 totals 13 residues. Germline-derived CDR1 and CDR2 are SGHTA and FQGNSA. The CDR3 bases that were read are TGTGCCAGCAGCTTAACAGGGTCCCACGAC. Translation: CASSLTGSHD. The CDR3 in full is CASSLTGSHDYTF.

As concerns this clone: The sequence runs out 3 residues before the end of the CDR3; the remainder is reconstructed from the germline J gene. The gene calls are TRBV5-1 and TRBJ1-5; 9 nucleotides align to TRBD1. Germline V gene data show CDR1 as SGHRS and CDR2 as YFSETQ. This CDR3 region has 18 residues. J lost 1 base, V lost 4 bases, and 12 bases had no gene match. The chain's CDR3 is CASSIQGQGRSSNQPQHF. The sequenced CDR3 bases are TGCGCCAGCAGCATTCAAGGACAGGGGAGATCGAGCAATCAGCCC.

As for this clone: The read finishes 3 residues shy of the CDR3 end, and the germline J gene is used to complete it. The chain couples TRBV18 to TRBJ1-2, with TRBD1 identical over 10 bases. Germline V gene sequence: CDR1 KGHSH, CDR2 LQKENI. CDR3 length equals 16 residues. After removal of 1 base from V and 7 bases from J, the junction contained 9 bases not matched to a gene. The CDR3 here is CASSPRQGAEVGGYTF. The covered CDR3 bases are TGTGCCAGCTCACCACGACAGGGGGCAGAGGTTGGTGGC.

In the case of this clone: The DNA ends 3 residues before the CDR3 does, and the rest of the CDR3 is filled in from the germline J gene. The chain joins TRBV6-4 to TRBJ2-3; the D gene is possibly TRBD2 (6 bases). This CDR3 is built from 13 residues. V dropped 4 bases and J dropped 8 bases, with 13 bases sitting between them. Germline lookup yields CDR1 MRHNA and CDR2 SNTAGT. Incomplete CDR3 DNA: TGTGCCAGCAGTGCGACTAGTTGGGCTACG. Protein: CASSATSWAT. The complete CDR3 reads CASSATSWATQYF.

About this clone itself: The read falls 3 residues short of the CDR3 end, and the missing part is taken from the germline J gene. The chain has TRBV18 and TRBJ2-2; 7 bases match TRBD1. CDR3 length: 14 residues. Germline V gene lookup returns CDR1 KGHSH and CDR2 LQKENI. CDR3 amino acids: CASSPTGEFGKLFF. The CDR3 DNA, read in part, is TGTGCCAGCTCACCCACAGGGGAGTTCGGAAAG.

Remarks on this clone: The CDR3 end is not reached by the read, which stops 3 residues before it; the germline J gene fills it in. This chain joins TRBV5-1 and TRBJ1-4; a weak D match, TRBD1 (5 bases). The CDR3 spans 14 residues. Germline values: CDR1 SGHRS, CDR2 YFSETQ. CDR3 bases read: TGCGCCAGCAGCTTGGCACAGGCCACCAACCAA. Translated: CASSLAQATNQ. The whole CDR3 region reads CASSLAQATNQLFF. Supplemented by reference TRBV5-1 and TRBJ1-4, the full variable domain reads KAGVTQTPRYLIKTRGQQVTLSCSPISGHRSVSWYQQTPGQGLQFLFEYFSETQRNKGNFPGRFSGRQFSNSRSEMNVSTLELGDSALYLCASSLAQATNQLFFGSGTQLSVL.

As concerns this clone: The CDR3 goes on 3 residues after the read ends, and that part is filled in from the germline J gene. J is TRBJ1-6 and V is TRBV7-3; 7 bases agree with TRBD1. Germline assignment: CDR1 SGHTA and CDR2 FQGTGA. V dropped 2 bases and J dropped 10; count of bases not matched to a gene: 5. The CDR3 extends over 14 amino acids. CDR3 DNA (partial): TGTGCCAGCAGCTTAGAACAGGGGAACTCACCC. Its protein is CASSLEQGNSP. The whole CDR3 sequence reads CASSLEQGNSPLHF.

The CDR3 spells CASSSGQLYDYTF. Incomplete CDR3 DNA: TGTGCCAGCAGCTCGGGACAGCTCTACGAC. The chain couples TRBV7-2 to TRBJ1-2, with TRBD1 matching 7 bases. The observed sequence ends 3 residues before the CDR3 terminus, with the missing tail filled in from the germline J gene. This CDR3 contains 13 residues. Germline CDR1 and CDR2: SGHTA and FQGNSA.

As regards this clone: The read is 3 residues too short to cover the CDR3 end, so that end is filled in from the germline J gene. The rearrangement joins TRBV5-6 to TRBJ1-2; 10 bases match TRBD1. The V gene end was trimmed by 7 bases and the J gene end by 4 bases; junction bases not matched to a gene: 7. Germline V gives CDR1 SGHDT, CDR2 YYEEEE. The length of the CDR3 is 14 residues. The CDR3: CASGGRDRGYGYTF. The DNA read from the CDR3 is TGTGCCAGCGGTGGTAGGGACAGGGGCTATGGC.

Comment on this clone: The DNA ends 3 residues before the CDR3 does, and the rest of the CDR3 is filled in from the germline J gene. The chain recombines TRBV7-3 with TRBJ2-2; D gene unclear. This CDR3 contains 14 residues. Germline V gene lookup returns CDR1 SGHTA and CDR2 FQGTGA. V shed 3 bases and J shed 4 bases, with 9 bases lying between them. The part of the CDR3 DNA that was read is TGTGCCAGCAGCTTGAACCCTAGCACCGGGGAG. Its protein product is CASSLNPSTGE. The complete CDR3 sequence is CASSLNPSTGELFF.

In regard to this clone: With the read ending 3 residues before the CDR3 end, the germline J gene is used to fill in that end. This chain uses TRBV20-1 with TRBJ2-3; 7 bases are a match to TRBD2. Germline values: CDR1 DFQATT, CDR2 SNEGSKA (reference sequence). The CDR3 length is 16 residues. This CDR3 reads CSAGYNRGVRTDTQYF. The part of the CDR3 DNA that was read is TGCAGCGCTGGGTACAACCGGGGGGTCCGCACAGATACG.

As regards this clone: The missing CDR3 end, 3 residues past where the read stops, is filled in from the germline J gene. The V and J genes are TRBV18 and TRBJ2-5, with 7 bases aligning to TRBD2. The V gene's germline CDR1 is KGHSH and CDR2 LQKENI. The V gene end was trimmed by 2 bases and the J gene end by 5 bases; junction bases not matched to a gene: 17. The CDR3 is 18 amino acids. The CDR3 reads CASSPIGLVSRARETQYF. CDR3 bases read: TGTGCCAGCTCACCAATCGGACTAGTGTCGAGGGCCCGTGAGACC. Variable domain in full (rest from reference TRBV18 and TRBJ2-5): NAGVMQNPRHLVRRRGQEARLRCSPMKGHSHVYWYRQLPEEGLKFMVYLQKENIIDESGMPKERFSAEFPKEGPSILRIQQVVRGDSAAYFCASSPIGLVSRARETQYFGPGTRLLVL.

The DNA read from the CDR3 is TGTGCCAGTAGTCCCTCGACAACCGCAGTTACCGAC. Its translation is CASSPSTTAVTD. Given in full, the CDR3 is CASSPSTTAVTDYTF. The chain joins TRBV19 to TRBJ1-2, with D uncertain. The read ends 3 residues shy of where the CDR3 ends; the end is completed using the germline J gene. Germline V gene sequence: CDR1 LNHDA, CDR2 SQIVND (reference sequence). The CDR3 length is 15 residues.

Remarks on this clone: The read finishes 3 residues shy of the CDR3 end, and the germline J gene is used to complete it. J is TRBJ2-5 and V is TRBV13; the match to TRBD2 covers 8 bases. The CDR3 loop spans 14 amino acids. Losses at the gene ends were 4 bases for V and 5 bases for J; bases not matched to a gene: 6. CDR1 and CDR2 from the germline V gene are PRHDT and FYEKMQ (reference sequence). The covered CDR3 bases are TGTGCCAGCAGCTACCTCGGGGGGGCTGAGACC. Protein: CASSYLGGAET. The complete CDR3 sequence is CASSYLGGAETQYF.

Note on this clone: From the germline J gene comes the end of the CDR3, since the read stops 3 residues before it. The rearrangement uses TRBV20-1 and TRBJ2-1; 9 bases agree with TRBD2. Germline CDR1 DFQATT, CDR2 SNEGSKA (reference sequence). The CDR3 runs to 15 residues. The V gene end was trimmed by 0 bases and the J gene end by 4 bases; junction bases not matched to a gene: 4. The CDR3 sequence is CSARDYSGGYNEQFF. CDR3 DNA, as far as it was read: TGCAGTGCTAGAGATTACAGCGGGGGGTACAATGAG.

About this clone: The read gets to within 3 residues of the CDR3 end, and the germline J gene fills in the rest. The chain has TRBV5-1 and TRBJ2-1, with TRBD1 as a possible D gene (7 bases). Germline V gene lookup returns CDR1 SGHRS and CDR2 YFSETQ. This CDR3 comprises 15 residues. The V end lost 0 bases, the J end lost 4 bases, and 11 bases lay between the germline ends. Incomplete CDR3 DNA: TGCGCCAGCAGCTTGGCAGGGGGGCATTACAATGAG. Protein product: CASSLAGGHYNE. The full CDR3 protein reads CASSLAGGHYNEQFF.

As for this clone: The read finishes 3 residues shy of the CDR3 end, and the germline J gene is used to complete it. The V and J genes are TRBV7-7 and TRBJ2-3; 7 bases align to TRBD1. Losses at the gene ends were 4 bases for V and 6 bases for J; bases not matched to a gene: 7. The CDR3 spans 14 residues. Germline-derived CDR1 and CDR2 are SSHAT and FNYEAQ (reference sequence). The sequenced CDR3 bases are TGTGCCAGCAGCTCCGACAGGGACCGGGATACG. Translating it yields CASSSDRDRDT. The entire CDR3 protein reads CASSSDRDRDTQYF.

With regard to this clone: The read ends 3 residues shy of where the CDR3 ends; the end is completed using the germline J gene. The gene calls are TRBV19 and TRBJ2-7, with TRBD1 as a possible D gene (6 bases). The germline gives CDR1 LNHDA, CDR2 SQIVND (reference sequence). Between the trimmed V and J ends, which lost 6 bases and 6 bases, there was a span of 9 bases. This CDR3 is built from 11 residues. The sequenced CDR3 bases are TGTGCCAGTAGGTGGGGGCTCGAG. It translates to CASRWGLE. From start to end, the CDR3 is CASRWGLEQYF.

On this clone: The CDR3 is cut off 3 residues early in the read; its end comes from the germline J gene. The chain employs TRBV7-9 and TRBJ2-5, with D perhaps TRBD1 (6 bases). V lost 2 bases and J lost 1, with 11 bases in between. This CDR3 contains 15 residues. Per the germline V gene, CDR1 is SEHNR and CDR2 is FQNEAQ (reference sequence). This CDR3 is CASSLKWTAQETQYF. The covered CDR3 bases are TGTGCCAGCAGCTTAAAGTGGACAGCCCAAGAGACC.

In regard to this clone: Sequencing ends 3 residues short of the CDR3 end; the germline J gene provides the rest. The rearrangement uses TRBV5-6 and TRBJ2-2; possibly TRBD2 for D (6 bases). The V and J ends lost 1 base and 6 bases respectively, with 7 bases between them. Germline CDR1 and CDR2: SGHDT and YYEEEE. The CDR3 spans 13 residues. CDR3: CASSLTGAGELFF. The sequenced part of the CDR3 DNA is TGTGCCAGCAGCTTGACGGGGGCCGGGGAG.

A remark on this clone: The read ends 3 residues shy of where the CDR3 ends; the end is completed using the germline J gene. This sequence joins TRBV20-1 and TRBJ2-2, with TRBD2 matching over 8 bases. The CDR3 is made up of 15 amino acids. Germline-derived CDR1 and CDR2 are DFQATT and SNEGSKA (reference sequence). CDR3 loop: CSARDRAGGDSPLFF. CDR3 DNA (partial): TGCAGTGCTAGAGATCGGGCGGGGGGCGATTCACCG.